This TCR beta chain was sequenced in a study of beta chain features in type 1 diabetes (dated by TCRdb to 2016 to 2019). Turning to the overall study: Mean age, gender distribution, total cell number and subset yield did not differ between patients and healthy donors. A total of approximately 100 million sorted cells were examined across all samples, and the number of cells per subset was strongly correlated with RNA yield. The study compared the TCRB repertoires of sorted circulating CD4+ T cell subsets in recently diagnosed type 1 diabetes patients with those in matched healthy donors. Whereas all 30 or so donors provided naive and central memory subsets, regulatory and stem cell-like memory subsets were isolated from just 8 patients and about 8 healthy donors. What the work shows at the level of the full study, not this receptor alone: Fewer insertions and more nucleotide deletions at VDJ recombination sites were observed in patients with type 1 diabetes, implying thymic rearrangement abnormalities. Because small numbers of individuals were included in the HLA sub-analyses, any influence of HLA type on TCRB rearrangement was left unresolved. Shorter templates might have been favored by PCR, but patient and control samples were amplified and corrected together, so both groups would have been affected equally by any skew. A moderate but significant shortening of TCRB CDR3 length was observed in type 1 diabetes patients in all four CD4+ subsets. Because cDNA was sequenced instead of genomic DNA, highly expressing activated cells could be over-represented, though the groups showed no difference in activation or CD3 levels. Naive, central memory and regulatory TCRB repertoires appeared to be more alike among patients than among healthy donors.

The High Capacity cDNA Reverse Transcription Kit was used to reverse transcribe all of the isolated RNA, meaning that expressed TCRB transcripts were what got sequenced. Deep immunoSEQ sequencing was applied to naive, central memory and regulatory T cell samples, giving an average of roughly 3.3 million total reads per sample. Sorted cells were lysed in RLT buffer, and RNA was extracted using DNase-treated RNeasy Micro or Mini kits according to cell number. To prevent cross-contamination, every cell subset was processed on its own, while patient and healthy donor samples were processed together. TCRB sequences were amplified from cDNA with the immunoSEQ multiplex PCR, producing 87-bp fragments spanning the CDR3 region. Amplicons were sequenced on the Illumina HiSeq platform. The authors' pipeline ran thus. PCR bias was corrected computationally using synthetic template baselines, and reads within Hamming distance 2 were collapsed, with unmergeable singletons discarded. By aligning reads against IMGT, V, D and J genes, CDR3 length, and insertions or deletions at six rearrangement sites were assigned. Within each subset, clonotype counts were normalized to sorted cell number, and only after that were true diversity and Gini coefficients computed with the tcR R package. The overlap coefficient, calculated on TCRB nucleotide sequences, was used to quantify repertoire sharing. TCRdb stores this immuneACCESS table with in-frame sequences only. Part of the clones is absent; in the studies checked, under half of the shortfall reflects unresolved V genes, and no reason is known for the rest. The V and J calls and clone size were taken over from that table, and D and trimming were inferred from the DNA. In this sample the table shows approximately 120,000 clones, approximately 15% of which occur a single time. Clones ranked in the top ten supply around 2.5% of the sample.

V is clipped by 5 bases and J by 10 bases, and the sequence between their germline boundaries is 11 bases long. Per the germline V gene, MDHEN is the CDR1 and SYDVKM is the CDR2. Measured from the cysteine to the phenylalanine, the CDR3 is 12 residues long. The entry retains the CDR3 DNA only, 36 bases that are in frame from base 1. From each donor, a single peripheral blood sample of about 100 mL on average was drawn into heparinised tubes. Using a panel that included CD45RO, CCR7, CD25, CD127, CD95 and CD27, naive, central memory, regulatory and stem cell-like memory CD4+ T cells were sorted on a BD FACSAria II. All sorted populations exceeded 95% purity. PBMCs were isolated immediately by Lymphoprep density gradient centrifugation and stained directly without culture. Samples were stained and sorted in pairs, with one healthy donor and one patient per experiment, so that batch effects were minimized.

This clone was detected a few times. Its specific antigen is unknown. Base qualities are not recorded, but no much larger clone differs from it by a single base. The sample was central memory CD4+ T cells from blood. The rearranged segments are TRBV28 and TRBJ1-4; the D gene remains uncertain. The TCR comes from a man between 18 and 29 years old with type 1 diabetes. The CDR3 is CASSIPAAKLFF. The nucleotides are TGTGCCAGCAGTATTCCCGCGGCAAAACTGTTTTTT.